Following are 3 T cell receptor beta chains from one sample sequenced in a study of preoperative IRX-2 immunotherapy in early breast cancer. Treatment meaning: preoperative locoregional IRX-2 cytokine immunotherapy. Generated by immunoSEQ multiplex PCR, the TCRdb table keeps only in-frame clones and is missing some. Here the sample spans 20,000 to 25,000 clones, approximately 95% being singletons. The sample in question was tumor tissue, obtained after IRX-2 immunotherapy. The receptors come from a human donor with breast cancer.

CDR3 bases: TGTGCCAGCTCAGTCACGGGGGGAGAGGGCTACGAGCAGTACTTC. This gives the protein CASSVTGGEGYEQYF. The rearrangement joins TRBV18 to TRBJ2-7; 7 positions agree with TRBD2. The trim removed 5 bases at V and 3 bases at J, leaving 10 bases unmatched. CDR1 and CDR2 from the germline V gene are KGHSH and LQKENI. The CDR3 totals 15 residues. Full variable domain (remainder filled in from reference TRBV18 and TRBJ2-7): NAGVMQNPRHLVRRRGQEARLRCSPMKGHSHVYWYRQLPEEGLKFMVYLQKENIIDESGMPKERFSAEFPKEGPSILRIQQVVRGDSAAYFCASSVTGGEGYEQYFGPGTRLTVT.

The chain couples TRBV28 to TRBJ2-3, with TRBD1 matching 7 bases. This CDR3 is built from 12 residues. Germline V CDR1 and CDR2: MDHEN, SYDVKM. Trimming at V came to 5 bases and at J to 10 bases, leaving 6 bases not matched to a gene. CDR3 nucleotide sequence: TGTGCCAGCAGTCTCTACAGGGGCCCGCAGTATTTT. Translating gives CASSLYRGPQYF.

This rearrangement joins TRBV7-9 to TRBJ2-2; the D is unclear. The CDR3 is 14 amino acids. V gave up 5 bases and J gave up 6 bases, with 13 bases separating them. The germline gives CDR1 SEHNR, CDR2 FQNEAQ (reference sequence). CDR3 nucleotides: TGTGCCAGCAGCCCACCCCGTAGGGCCGGGGAGCTGTTTTTT. Residues: CASSPPRRAGELFF.